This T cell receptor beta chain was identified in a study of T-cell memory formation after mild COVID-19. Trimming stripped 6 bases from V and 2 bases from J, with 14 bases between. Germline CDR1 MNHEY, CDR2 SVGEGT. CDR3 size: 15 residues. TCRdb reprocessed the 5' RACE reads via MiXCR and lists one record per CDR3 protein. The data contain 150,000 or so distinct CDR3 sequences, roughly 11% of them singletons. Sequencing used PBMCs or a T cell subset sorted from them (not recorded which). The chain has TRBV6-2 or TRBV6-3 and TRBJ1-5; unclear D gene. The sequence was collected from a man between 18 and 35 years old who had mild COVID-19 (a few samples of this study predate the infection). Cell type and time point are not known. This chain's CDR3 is CASSSDGIGNQPQHF. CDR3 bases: TGTGCCAGCAGCTCCGACGGAATCGGCAATCAGCCCCAGCATTTT.